This T cell receptor (beta chain) originates from a study of blood T cells in healthy people across ages. The authors ran a second PCR of about 6 to 11 cycles using a sample-barcoded 5' primer and a J-beta primer mix. From the 5' RACE reads, TCRdb called clonotypes with MiXCR, one entry per CDR3 protein. The repertoire holds roughly 800,000 distinct CDR3 sequences, 58% seen once, with 20% to 25% in the top ten. Trimming took 5 bases from V and 3 from J; bases not matched to a gene: 6. Germline V gives CDR1 SEHNR, CDR2 FQNEAQ (reference sequence). The CDR3 is made up of 16 amino acids. The table lists this clonotype with many counts.

The chain uses TRBV7-9 and TRBJ2-1; 11 bases are shared with TRBD1. The material sequenced was blood. This TCR was sampled from a man in his thirties or forties in good health. DNA for the CDR3: TGTGCCAGCAGCCCCTGGACAGGGGGCAGCTACAATGAGCAGTTCTTC. Encoded protein: CASSPWTGGSYNEQFF. The full variable domain, in which reference TRBV7-9 and TRBJ2-1 provide the parts outside the CDR3, is DTGVSQNPRHKITKRGQNVTFRCDPISEHNRLYWYRQTLGQGPEFLTYFQNEAQLEKSRLLSDRFSAERPKGSFSTLEIQRTEQGDSAMYLCASSPWTGGSYNEQFFGPGTRLTVL.